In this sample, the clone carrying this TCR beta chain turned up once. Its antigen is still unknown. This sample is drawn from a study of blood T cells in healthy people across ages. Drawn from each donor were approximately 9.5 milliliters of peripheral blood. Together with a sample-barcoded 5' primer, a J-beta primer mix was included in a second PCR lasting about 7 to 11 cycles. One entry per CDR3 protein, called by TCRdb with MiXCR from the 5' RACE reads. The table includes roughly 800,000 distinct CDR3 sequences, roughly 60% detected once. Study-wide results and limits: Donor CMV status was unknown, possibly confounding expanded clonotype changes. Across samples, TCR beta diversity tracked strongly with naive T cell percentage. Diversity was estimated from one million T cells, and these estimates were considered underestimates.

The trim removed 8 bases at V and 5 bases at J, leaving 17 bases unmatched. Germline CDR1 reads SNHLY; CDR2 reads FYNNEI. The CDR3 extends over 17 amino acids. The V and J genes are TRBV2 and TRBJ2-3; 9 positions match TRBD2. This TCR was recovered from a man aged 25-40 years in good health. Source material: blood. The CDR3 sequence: CASSGPLGLAGEDTQYF. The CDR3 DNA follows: TGTGCCAGCTCTGGCCCCTTGGGGTTAGCGGGAGAAGATACGCAGTATTTT. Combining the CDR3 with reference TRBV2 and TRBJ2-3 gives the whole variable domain EPEVTQTPSHQVTQMGQEVILRCVPISNHLYFYWYRQILGQKVEFLVSFYNNEISEKSEIFDDQFSVERPDGSNFTLKIRSTKLEDSAMYFCASSGPLGLAGEDTQYFGPGTRLTVL.